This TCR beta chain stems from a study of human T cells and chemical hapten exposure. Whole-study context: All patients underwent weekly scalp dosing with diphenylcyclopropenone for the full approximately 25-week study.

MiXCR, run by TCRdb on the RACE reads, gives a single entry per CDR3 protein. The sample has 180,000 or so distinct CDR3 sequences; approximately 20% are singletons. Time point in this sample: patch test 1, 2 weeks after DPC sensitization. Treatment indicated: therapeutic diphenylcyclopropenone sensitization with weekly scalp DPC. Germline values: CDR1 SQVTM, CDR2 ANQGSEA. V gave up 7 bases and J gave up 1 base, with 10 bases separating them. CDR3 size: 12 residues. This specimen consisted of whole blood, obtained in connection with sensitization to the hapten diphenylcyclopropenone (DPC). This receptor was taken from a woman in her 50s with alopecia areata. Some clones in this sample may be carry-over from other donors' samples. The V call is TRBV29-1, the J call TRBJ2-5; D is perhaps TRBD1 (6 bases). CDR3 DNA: TGCAGCGAAAGGACAGCCCAAGAGACCCAGTACTTC. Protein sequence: CSERTAQETQYF.